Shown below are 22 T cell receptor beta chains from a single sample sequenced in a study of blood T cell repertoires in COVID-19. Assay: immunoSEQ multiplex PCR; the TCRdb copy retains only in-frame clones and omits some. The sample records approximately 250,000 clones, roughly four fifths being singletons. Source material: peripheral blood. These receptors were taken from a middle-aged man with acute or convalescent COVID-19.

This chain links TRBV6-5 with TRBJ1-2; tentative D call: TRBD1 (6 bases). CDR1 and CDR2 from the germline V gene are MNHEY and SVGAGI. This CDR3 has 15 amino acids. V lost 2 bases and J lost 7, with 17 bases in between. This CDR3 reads CASSYRTGLDGGYTF. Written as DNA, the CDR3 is TGTGCCAGCAGTTACAGAACAGGGTTGGATGGTGGCTACACCTTC.

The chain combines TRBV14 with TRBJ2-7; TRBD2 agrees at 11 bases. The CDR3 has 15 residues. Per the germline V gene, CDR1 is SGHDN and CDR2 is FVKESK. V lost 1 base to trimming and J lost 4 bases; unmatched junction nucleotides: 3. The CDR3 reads CASSQAGLAGYEQYF. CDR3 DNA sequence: TGTGCCAGCAGCCAAGCAGGACTAGCGGGTTACGAGCAGTACTTC.

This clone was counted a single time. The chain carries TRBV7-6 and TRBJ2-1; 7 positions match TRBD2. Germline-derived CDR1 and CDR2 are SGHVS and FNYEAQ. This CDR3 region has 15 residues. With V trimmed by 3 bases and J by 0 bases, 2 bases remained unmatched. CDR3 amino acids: CASSFGLDSYNEQFF. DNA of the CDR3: TGTGCCAGCAGCTTTGGACTAGACTCCTACAATGAGCAGTTCTTC.

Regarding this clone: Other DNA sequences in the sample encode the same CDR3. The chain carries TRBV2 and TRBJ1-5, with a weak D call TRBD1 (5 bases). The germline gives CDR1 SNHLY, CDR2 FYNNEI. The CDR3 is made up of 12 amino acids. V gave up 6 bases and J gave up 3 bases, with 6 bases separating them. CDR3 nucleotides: TGTGCCAGCAGGGACACCAATCAGCCCCAGCATTTT. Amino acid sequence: CASRDTNQPQHF.

The DNA for the CDR3 is TGTGCCAGCAGCTTTGGGGGCAGGGAAGTGGGGCACTATGGCTACACCTTC. As protein: CASSFGGREVGHYGYTF. The chain recombines TRBV5-4 with TRBJ1-2, with D possibly TRBD1 on 6 matching bases. Trimming removed 2 bases at V and 3 bases at J, with 20 bases between. The CDR3 extends over 17 amino acids. Germline CDR1 and CDR2: SGHNT and YYREEE (reference sequence). Full variable domain (remainder filled in from reference TRBV5-4 and TRBJ1-2): ETGVTQSPTHLIKTRGQQVTLRCSSQSGHNTVSWYQQALGQGPQFIFQYYREEENGRGNFPPRFSGLQFPNYSSELNVNALELDDSALYLCASSFGGREVGHYGYTFGSGTRLTVV.

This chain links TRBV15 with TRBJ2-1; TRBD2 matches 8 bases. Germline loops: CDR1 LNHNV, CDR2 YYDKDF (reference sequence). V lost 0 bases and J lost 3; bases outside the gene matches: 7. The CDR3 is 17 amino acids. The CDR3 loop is CATSRERVSGSYNEQFF. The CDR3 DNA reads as TGTGCCACCAGCAGAGAACGTGTGAGCGGGAGCTACAATGAGCAGTTCTTC.

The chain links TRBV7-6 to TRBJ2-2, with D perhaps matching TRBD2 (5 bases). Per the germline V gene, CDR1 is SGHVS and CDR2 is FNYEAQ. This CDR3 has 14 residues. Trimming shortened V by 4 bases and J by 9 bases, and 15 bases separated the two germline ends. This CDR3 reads CASSSDGPGRELFF. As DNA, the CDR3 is TGTGCCAGCAGCTCCGACGGGCCCGGGAGGGAGCTGTTTTTT.

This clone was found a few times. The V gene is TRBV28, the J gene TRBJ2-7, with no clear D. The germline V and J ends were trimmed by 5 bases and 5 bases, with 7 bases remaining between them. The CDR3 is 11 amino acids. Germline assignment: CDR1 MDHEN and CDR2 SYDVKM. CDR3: CASSLVHEQYF. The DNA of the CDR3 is TGTGCCAGCAGTCTCGTCCACGAGCAGTACTTC.

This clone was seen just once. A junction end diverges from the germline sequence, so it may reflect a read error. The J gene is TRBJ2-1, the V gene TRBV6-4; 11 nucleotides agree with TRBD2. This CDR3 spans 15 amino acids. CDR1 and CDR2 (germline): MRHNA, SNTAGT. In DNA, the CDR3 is TGTGCCAGCAGCGCCTTTAGCGGGAGGGCTCTAACGAGGGTCTTC. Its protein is CASSAFSGRALTRVF.

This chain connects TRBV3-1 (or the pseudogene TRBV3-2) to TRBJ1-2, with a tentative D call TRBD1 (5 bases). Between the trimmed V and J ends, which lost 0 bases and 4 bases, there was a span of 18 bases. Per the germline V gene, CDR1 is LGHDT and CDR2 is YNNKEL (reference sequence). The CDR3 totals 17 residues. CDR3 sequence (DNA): TGTGCCAGCAGCCAAGATAGTATACAGGATACGGGCTATGGCTACACCTTC. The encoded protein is CASSQDSIQDTGYGYTF.

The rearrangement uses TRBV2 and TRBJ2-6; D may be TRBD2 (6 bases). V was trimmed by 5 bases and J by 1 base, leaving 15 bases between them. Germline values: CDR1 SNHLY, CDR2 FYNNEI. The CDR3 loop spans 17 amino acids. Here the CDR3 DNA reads TGTGCCAGCAGTATTGAGGGGACTCTGTCTGGGGCCAACGTCCTGACTTTC. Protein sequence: CASSIEGTLSGANVLTF.

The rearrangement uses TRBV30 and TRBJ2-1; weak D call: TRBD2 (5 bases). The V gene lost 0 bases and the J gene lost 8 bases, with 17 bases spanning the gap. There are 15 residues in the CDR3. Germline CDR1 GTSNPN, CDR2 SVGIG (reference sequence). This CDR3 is CAWSVSLVSFYEQFF. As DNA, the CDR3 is TGTGCCTGGAGTGTATCACTAGTTTCTTTTTATGAGCAGTTCTTC.

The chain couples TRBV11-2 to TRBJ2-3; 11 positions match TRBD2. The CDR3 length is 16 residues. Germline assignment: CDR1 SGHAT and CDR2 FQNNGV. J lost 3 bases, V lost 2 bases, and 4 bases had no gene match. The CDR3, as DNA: TGTGCCAGCAGCTTAAATAGCGGGGGGGCAACAGATACGCAGTATTTT. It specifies CASSLNSGGATDTQYF. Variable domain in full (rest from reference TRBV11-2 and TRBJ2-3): EAGVAQSPRYKIIEKRQSVAFWCNPISGHATLYWYQQILGQGPKLLIQFQNNGVVDDSQLPKDRFSAERLKGVDSTLKIQPAKLEDSAVYLCASSLNSGGATDTQYFGPGTRLTVL.

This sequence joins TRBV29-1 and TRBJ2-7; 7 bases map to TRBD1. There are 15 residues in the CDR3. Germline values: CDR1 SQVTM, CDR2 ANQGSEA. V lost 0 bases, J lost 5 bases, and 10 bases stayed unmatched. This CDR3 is CSVEDRQGKFHEQYF. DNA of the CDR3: TGCAGCGTTGAAGATCGACAGGGAAAGTTCCACGAGCAGTACTTC.

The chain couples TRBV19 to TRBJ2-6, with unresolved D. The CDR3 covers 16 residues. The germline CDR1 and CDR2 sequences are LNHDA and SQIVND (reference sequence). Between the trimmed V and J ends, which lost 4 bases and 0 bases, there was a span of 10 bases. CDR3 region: CASSRTGISGANVLTF. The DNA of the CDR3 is TGTGCCAGTAGTAGAACTGGTATCTCTGGGGCCAACGTCCTGACTTTC.

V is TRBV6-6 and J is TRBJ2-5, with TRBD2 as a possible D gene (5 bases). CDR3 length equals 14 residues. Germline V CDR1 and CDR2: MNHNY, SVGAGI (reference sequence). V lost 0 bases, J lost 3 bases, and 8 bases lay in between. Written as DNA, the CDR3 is TGTGCCAGCAGTTACTCGGGGAGAGAAGAGACCCAGTACTTC. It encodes CASSYSGREETQYF.

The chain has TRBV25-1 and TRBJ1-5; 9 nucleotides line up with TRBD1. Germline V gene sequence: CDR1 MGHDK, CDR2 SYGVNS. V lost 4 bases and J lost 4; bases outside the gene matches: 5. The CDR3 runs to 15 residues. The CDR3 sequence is CASSGGQGWNQPQHF. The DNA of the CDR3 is TGTGCCAGCAGTGGGGGACAGGGATGGAATCAGCCCCAGCATTTT.

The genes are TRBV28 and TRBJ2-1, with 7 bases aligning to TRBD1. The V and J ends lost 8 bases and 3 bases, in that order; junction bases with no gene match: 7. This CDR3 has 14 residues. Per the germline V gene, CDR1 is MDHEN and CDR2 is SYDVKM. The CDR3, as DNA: TGTGCCAGCGCTACAGGGGATGGCTACAATGAGCAGTTCTTC. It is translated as CASATGDGYNEQFF.

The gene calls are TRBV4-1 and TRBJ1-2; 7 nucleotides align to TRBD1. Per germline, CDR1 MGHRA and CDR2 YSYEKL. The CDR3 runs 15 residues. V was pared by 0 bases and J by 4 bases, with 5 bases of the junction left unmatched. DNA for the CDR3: TGCGCCAGCAGCCAAGATAGGGGGCTTGGCTATGGCTACACCTTC. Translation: CASSQDRGLGYGYTF.

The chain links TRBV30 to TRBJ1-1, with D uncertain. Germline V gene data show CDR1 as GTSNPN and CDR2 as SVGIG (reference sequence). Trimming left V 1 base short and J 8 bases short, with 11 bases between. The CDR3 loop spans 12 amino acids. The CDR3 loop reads CAWSGMSREAFF. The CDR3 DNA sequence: TGTGCCTGGAGTGGAATGAGCAGGGAAGCTTTCTTT.

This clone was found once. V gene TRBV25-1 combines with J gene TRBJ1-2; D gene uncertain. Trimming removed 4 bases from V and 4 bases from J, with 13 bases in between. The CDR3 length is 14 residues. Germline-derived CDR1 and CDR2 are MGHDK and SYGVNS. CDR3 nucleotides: TGTGCCAGCAGTGGTCAAATCAGCGCCTATGGCTACACCTTC. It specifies CASSGQISAYGYTF.

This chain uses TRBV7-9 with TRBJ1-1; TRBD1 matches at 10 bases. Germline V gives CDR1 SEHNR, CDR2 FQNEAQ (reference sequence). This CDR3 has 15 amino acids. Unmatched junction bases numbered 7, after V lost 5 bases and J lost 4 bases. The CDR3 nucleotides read TGTGCCAGCAGCCAAAGACAGGGGGCGGCCACTGAAGCTTTCTTT. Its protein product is CASSQRQGAATEAFF. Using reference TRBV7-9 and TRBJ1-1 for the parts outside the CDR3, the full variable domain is DTGVSQNPRHKITKRGQNVTFRCDPISEHNRLYWYRQTLGQGPEFLTYFQNEAQLEKSRLLSDRFSAERPKGSFSTLEIQRTEQGDSAMYLCASSQRQGAATEAFFGQGTRLTVV.